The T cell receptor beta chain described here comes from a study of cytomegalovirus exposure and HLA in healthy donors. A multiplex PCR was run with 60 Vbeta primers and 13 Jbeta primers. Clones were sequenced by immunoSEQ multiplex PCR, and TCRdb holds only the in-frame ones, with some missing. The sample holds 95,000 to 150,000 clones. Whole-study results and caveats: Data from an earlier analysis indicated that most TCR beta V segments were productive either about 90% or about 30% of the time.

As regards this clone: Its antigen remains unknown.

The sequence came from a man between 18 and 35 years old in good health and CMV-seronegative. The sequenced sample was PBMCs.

In DNA, the CDR3 is TGTGCCAGCAGCTTGGGGAGACTAGCGGGAGACGAGCAGTACTTC. Translating gives CASSLGRLAGDEQYF. The gene calls are TRBV5-4 and TRBJ2-5; 12 nucleotides align to TRBD2. The J call is doubtful: the DNA matches TRBJ2-7 better. This CDR3 comprises 15 residues. Germline V CDR1 and CDR2: SGHNT, YYREEE (reference sequence).